One and the same sample provided the 26 T cell receptor beta chains below, sequenced in a study of cytomegalovirus exposure and HLA in healthy donors. A multiplex PCR was run with 60 Vbeta primers and 13 Jbeta primers. The data were produced by immunoSEQ multiplex PCR, yet TCRdb's version contains in-frame clones alone and is incomplete. The table includes some 130,000 clones, over 60% detected once. The sequenced sample was PBMCs. Source of these receptors: a male donor in good health and CMV-seropositive.

The chain has TRBV7-9 and TRBJ2-7; TRBD1 agrees at 9 bases. V gave up 5 bases and J gave up 6 bases; unmatched junction bases: 8. CDR1 SEHNR and CDR2 FQNEAQ come from the germline V gene (reference sequence). The CDR3 has 14 residues. In DNA form, the CDR3 reads TGTGCCAGCAGCCCGCCGGGACAGGGCAGCGAGCAGTACTTC. This translates into CASSPPGQGSEQYF. The full variable domain, rest sourced from reference TRBV7-9 and TRBJ2-7, is DTGVSQNPRHKITKRGQNVTFRCDPISEHNRLYWYRQTLGQGPEFLTYFQNEAQLEKSRLLSDRFSAERPKGSFSTLEIQRTEQGDSAMYLCASSPPGQGSEQYFGPGTRLTVT.

The chain combines TRBV27 with TRBJ2-7; 7 bases line up with TRBD1. J was trimmed by 4 bases and V by 0 bases; bases with no gene match: 9. Germline CDR1 is MNHEY and CDR2 is SMNVEV (reference sequence). The CDR3 loop spans 16 amino acids. The CDR3 sequence is CASSLSPAQGVYEQYF. The CDR3, as DNA: TGTGCCAGCAGTTTATCCCCCGCCCAGGGGGTGTACGAGCAGTACTTC.

The J gene is TRBJ2-1, the V gene TRBV5-1, with 10 bases matching TRBD2. The CDR3 is made up of 16 amino acids. Germline loops: CDR1 SGHRS, CDR2 YFSETQ. The V and J ends lost 4 bases and 12 bases, in that order; junction bases with no gene match: 16. This CDR3 is CASSTGTSALQSPQFF. CDR3 sequence (DNA): TGCGCCAGCAGCACCGGGACTAGCGCTTTGCAGTCCCCGCAGTTCTTC.

This CDR3 reads CASSPGHMGVNTEAFF. The DNA of the CDR3 is TGTGCCAGCAGCCCGGGACATATGGGGGTGAACACTGAAGCTTTCTTT. V gene TRBV7-9 combines with J gene TRBJ1-1, with a weak D call TRBD1 (6 bases). This CDR3 comprises 16 residues. Deletions cut 5 bases from V and 0 bases from J, with 16 bases between. CDR1 and CDR2 from the germline V gene are SEHNR and FQNEAQ (reference sequence). Variable domain in full (rest from reference TRBV7-9 and TRBJ1-1): DTGVSQNPRHKITKRGQNVTFRCDPISEHNRLYWYRQTLGQGPEFLTYFQNEAQLEKSRLLSDRFSAERPKGSFSTLEIQRTEQGDSAMYLCASSPGHMGVNTEAFFGQGTRLTVV.

The chain couples TRBV4-2 to TRBJ2-1, with 14 nucleotides matching TRBD2. This CDR3 has 19 residues. Germline V gene lookup returns CDR1 LGHNA and CDR2 YNFKEQ. V was pared by 3 bases and J by 5 bases, with 12 bases of the junction left unmatched. CDR3 in amino acids: CASSQGLAGDGGFNNEQFF. CDR3 DNA sequence: TGTGCCAGCAGCCAGGGACTAGCGGGAGATGGGGGGTTTAACAATGAGCAGTTCTTC.

The chain joins TRBV27 to TRBJ1-2, with D tentatively TRBD1 (5 bases). V shed 3 bases and J shed 2 bases, with 7 bases lying between them. Germline V gives CDR1 MNHEY, CDR2 SMNVEV (reference sequence). The CDR3 is made up of 13 amino acids. The CDR3 spells CASSFQGNYGYTF. DNA for the CDR3: TGTGCCAGCAGTTTTCAGGGAAACTATGGCTACACCTTC.

The table lists this clone with a few counts. V and J are TRBV7-9 and TRBJ2-5; D is perhaps TRBD2 (6 bases). V was trimmed by 2 bases and J by 2 bases, leaving 12 bases between them. There are 15 residues in the CDR3. The germline CDR1 and CDR2 sequences are SEHNR and FQNEAQ (reference sequence). The CDR3 sequence: CASSLIGRDQETQYF. The CDR3, as DNA: TGTGCCAGCAGCTTAATCGGGCGGGATCAAGAGACCCAGTACTTC.

A note on this clone: The junction does not match germline at one end; this may be a read error. The rearrangement links TRBV14 to TRBJ2-2; D unclear. Per germline, CDR1 SGHDN and CDR2 FVKESK. CDR3 length: 13 residues. This chain's CDR3 is CAGSHMNTGELFF. The CDR3 DNA follows: TGTGCCGGCAGCCACATGAACACCGGGGAGCTGTTTTTT.

This chain connects TRBV28 to TRBJ1-2; TRBD1 aligns across 11 bases. The V gene's germline CDR1 is MDHEN and CDR2 SYDVKM. The CDR3 is 18 residues long. V gave up 4 bases and J gave up 4 bases; unmatched junction bases: 14. The CDR3 loop is CASSSYTYWDRGGYGYTF. CDR3 coding DNA: TGTGCCAGCAGTTCCTACACCTACTGGGACAGGGGGGGCTATGGCTACACCTTC.

This CDR3 reads CASSFYYEQYF. In DNA form, the CDR3 reads TGTGCCAGCAGTTTTTACTACGAGCAGTACTTC. The chain recombines TRBV28 with TRBJ2-7; no reliable D call. The CDR3 has 11 residues. The germline V gene has CDR1 MDHEN and CDR2 SYDVKM. V was shortened by 3 bases and J by 3 bases, with 3 bases between the two germline ends.

The chain couples TRBV5-8 to TRBJ1-1; D not certain. There are 12 residues in the CDR3. Germline CDR1 SGHTS, CDR2 YDEGEE. The germline V and J ends were trimmed by 4 bases and 13 bases, with 17 bases remaining between them. CDR3 nucleotides: TGTGCCAGCAGCATTGACGGGAATAAGCTTTTCTTT. Its protein product is CASSIDGNKLFF.

This chain joins TRBV5-4 and TRBJ1-1, with 7 bases identical to TRBD1. Germline V lookup: CDR1 SGHNT, CDR2 YYREEE (reference sequence). V lost 10 bases to trimming and J lost 3 bases; unmatched junction nucleotides: 6. This CDR3 contains 12 residues. The CDR3 region is CAGGGQDTEAFF. The CDR3 nucleotides are TGTGCCGGAGGGGGCCAGGACACTGAAGCTTTCTTT. The full variable domain, with the rest looked up from reference TRBV5-4 and TRBJ1-1, is ETGVTQSPTHLIKTRGQQVTLRCSSQSGHNTVSWYQQALGQGPQFIFQYYREEENGRGNFPPRFSGLQFPNYSSELNVNALELDDSALYLCAGGGQDTEAFFGQGTRLTVV.

The chain is built from TRBV18 and TRBJ2-2; D is undetermined. This CDR3 spans 15 amino acids. V dropped 6 bases and J dropped 4 bases, with 15 bases sitting between them. Germline V lookup: CDR1 KGHSH, CDR2 LQKENI. This CDR3 is CASSPSAIPTGELFF. Here the CDR3 DNA reads TGTGCCAGCTCCCCATCCGCGATCCCCACCGGGGAGCTGTTTTTT.

The rearrangement links TRBV19 to TRBJ1-2, with TRBD1 matching 7 bases. The V gene end was trimmed by 6 bases and the J gene end by 0 bases; junction bases not matched to a gene: 1. The CDR3 loop spans 13 amino acids. Germline V gene lookup returns CDR1 LNHDA and CDR2 SQIVND (reference sequence). As DNA, the CDR3 is TGTGCCAGTAGGGGGACAGCTAACTATGGCTACACCTTC. Residues: CASRGTANYGYTF.

The V gene is TRBV4-1, the J gene TRBJ1-5; no clear D gene. Trimming cost V 0 bases and J 0 bases, with 9 bases left between them. Germline CDR1 and CDR2: MGHRA and YSYEKL. The CDR3 length is 16 residues. The CDR3 sequence is CASSQERGDSNQPQHF. CDR3 sequence (DNA): TGCGCCAGCAGCCAAGAACGGGGAGATAGCAATCAGCCCCAGCATTTT.

The chain combines TRBV6-5 with TRBJ2-2; D not resolved. V was shortened by 5 bases and J by 6 bases, with 10 bases between the two germline ends. There are 13 residues in the CDR3. Germline V gene lookup returns CDR1 MNHEY and CDR2 SVGAGI. This chain's CDR3 is CASSPLSAGELFF. CDR3 coding DNA: TGTGCCAGCAGTCCTCTGTCCGCCGGGGAGCTGTTTTTT.

The chain employs TRBV28 and TRBJ1-5; D uncertain. Germline V gene lookup returns CDR1 MDHEN and CDR2 SYDVKM. The length of the CDR3 is 14 residues. V was pared by 5 bases and J by 2 bases, with 10 bases between. Written as DNA, the CDR3 is TGTGCCAGCAGTAAATTGGGCGGCAATCAGCCCCAGCATTTT. This sequence encodes CASSKLGGNQPQHF.

The chain carries TRBV5-4 and TRBJ2-2; 14 positions match TRBD2. This CDR3 spans 17 amino acids. CDR1 is SGHNT, CDR2 YYREEE, per germline (reference sequence). The trim removed 4 bases at V and 6 bases at J, leaving 8 bases unmatched. CDR3 DNA sequence: TGTGCCAGCAGCCCGGGACTAGCGGGAGTGGTCGCCGGGGAGCTGTTTTTT. Its protein is CASSPGLAGVVAGELFF.

V usage is TRBV7-9 and J usage is TRBJ2-4; D uncertain. Per germline, CDR1 SEHNR and CDR2 FQNEAQ (reference sequence). The V end lost 4 bases, the J end lost 8 bases, and 6 bases lay between the germline ends. The CDR3 length is 11 residues. The CDR3 here is CASSSQDIQYF. Written as DNA, the CDR3 is TGTGCCAGCAGCTCCCAGGACATTCAGTACTTC.

The chain couples TRBV4-1 to TRBJ2-3; D may be TRBD1 (5 bases). CDR3 length: 14 residues. Germline values: CDR1 MGHRA, CDR2 YSYEKL. The ends were cut back, 4 bases at V and 4 bases at J, with 12 bases in the middle. The CDR3 loop reads CASSPRQGADTQYF. The CDR3 DNA reads as TGCGCCAGCAGCCCAAGGCAGGGTGCAGATACGCAGTATTTT.

This clone came up a few times. V gene TRBV15 combines with J gene TRBJ2-4; 9 positions match TRBD2. CDR1 LNHNV and CDR2 YYDKDF come from the germline V gene (reference sequence). The CDR3 length is 18 residues. Trimming took 0 bases from V and 3 from J; bases not matched to a gene: 9. CDR3 amino acids: CATSREEASGVIKNIQYF. The CDR3 coding sequence is TGTGCCACCAGCAGAGAAGAGGCTAGCGGGGTGATCAAAAACATTCAGTACTTC.

The genes are TRBV7-6 and TRBJ2-3; 8 positions match TRBD2. This CDR3 is built from 16 residues. Germline-derived CDR1 and CDR2 are SGHVS and FNYEAQ. With 4 bases clipped from V and 1 base from J, the junction kept 7 bases outside the gene matches. The DNA of the CDR3 is TGTGCCAGCAGCTCCTCCGGGACTAGGGGCACAGATACGCAGTATTTT. This gives the protein CASSSSGTRGTDTQYF.

The chain links TRBV5-4 to TRBJ1-1; D is perhaps TRBD1 (6 bases). This CDR3 has 16 residues. The V end lost 4 bases, the J end lost 5 bases, and 21 bases lay between the germline ends. Germline values: CDR1 SGHNT, CDR2 YYREEE (reference sequence). CDR3 in amino acids: CASSLGRGGEGTEAFF. Written as DNA, the CDR3 is TGTGCCAGCAGCCTGGGGAGGGGGGGTGAGGGGACTGAAGCTTTCTTT. Full variable domain (remainder filled in from reference TRBV5-4 and TRBJ1-1): ETGVTQSPTHLIKTRGQQVTLRCSSQSGHNTVSWYQQALGQGPQFIFQYYREEENGRGNFPPRFSGLQFPNYSSELNVNALELDDSALYLCASSLGRGGEGTEAFFGQGTRLTVV.

The rearrangement uses TRBV7-8 and TRBJ2-1; 7 bases align to TRBD2. The junction had 12 bases not matched to a gene; V was cut back by 4 bases and J by 3 bases. Looked up from germline, CDR1 is SGHVS and CDR2 is FQNEAQ. This CDR3 has 17 residues. The CDR3 DNA reads as TGTGCCAGCAGCTCCCCCGGGAAGATAGCGGGCTACAATGAGCAGTTCTTC. Translating it yields CASSSPGKIAGYNEQFF.

The rearrangement links TRBV13 to TRBJ1-3; tentatively, D is TRBD1 (5 bases). Between the trimmed V and J ends, which lost 5 bases and 2 bases, there was a span of 19 bases. CDR1 and CDR2 from the germline V gene are PRHDT and FYEKMQ (reference sequence). The CDR3 has 17 residues. This CDR3 reads CASSPPVGGTAGNTIYF. DNA of the CDR3: TGTGCCAGCAGCCCTCCAGTAGGCGGGACGGCTGGAAACACCATATATTTT.

V and J are TRBV7-2 and TRBJ2-1; 7 bases align to TRBD1. The CDR3 has 15 amino acids. Germline CDR1 reads SGHTA; CDR2 reads FQGNSA. The V segment lost 5 bases and the J segment 6 bases; nucleotides outside the gene matches: 10. This CDR3 reads CASSIRQGGGNEQFF. The CDR3 nucleotides are TGTGCCAGCAGCATTCGACAGGGCGGAGGCAATGAGCAGTTCTTC.